This T cell receptor beta chain was identified in a study of T cells in Graves' hyperthyroidism and ophthalmopathy. About the study: Peripheral blood draws took place at initial diagnosis, ahead of any treatment. Study observations and caveats: Among clonotypes expanded in thyroid above 0.001, most were also found in blood. Using 13 V-J features, a model discriminated ophthalmopathy from stable hyperthyroidism. The model anticipated ophthalmopathy a median about six months pre-onset.

This clonotype was observed at least ten times. The target antigen is unknown. The CDR3 is made up of 13 amino acids. The V end lost 1 base, the J end lost 4 bases, and 7 bases lay between the germline ends. From germline, CDR1 is MNHNS and CDR2 SASEGT. Using RNA transcripts as the source, TCR beta CDR3 regions were amplified. HTBI primers were the set used in a first-round RT-PCR of the TCR CDR3. TCRdb called the multiplex PCR reads again in MiXCR, with one record for every CDR3 protein. Counted here are hundreds of thousands of distinct CDR3 sequences, almost 25% occurring once; the ten biggest clones make up approximately 35%.

This TCR was recovered from a woman aged 40 to 50 with Graves' ophthalmopathy. The chain recombines TRBV6-1 with TRBJ2-5; D is perhaps TRBD2 (5 bases). The sample was blood. The DNA of the CDR3 is TGTGCCAGCAGTGAAGTCACTAGAGAGACCCAGTACTTC. Amino acids: CASSEVTRETQYF.